This TCR beta chain was sequenced in a study of control samples from healthy donors and cancer patients (TCRdb year 2020). The method behind the library was the immunoSEQ multiplex PCR assay. TCRdb re-hosts the immuneACCESS table, in-frame sequences only. Its copies lack some clones; in the studies checked, an unresolved V gene accounts for under half of them, and the cause for the rest is not known. In this sample the table shows about 130,000 clones, 92% of which occur a single time. 2% to 2.5% of the sample is held by the ten biggest clonotypes. As for this clone: Its antigen is unknown. Base qualities are not provided; no much larger clone lies one nucleotide away.

This receptor was obtained from a woman between 45 and 60 years old in good health. The sequenced material came from blood.

The DNA sequence follows: TGTGCCAGCAGTTACTCGCAGGGGCGCGGGGAGCAGTACTTC. Its protein is CASSYSQGRGEQYF. This sequence uses TRBV6-2 or TRBV6-3 and TRBJ2-7; the best D guess is TRBD1, with 6 bases matching. The CDR3 spans 14 residues, from the cysteine through the phenylalanine. Only the CDR3 region is kept as DNA, spanning 42 bases read in frame from base 1. The germline V gene sets CDR1 to MNHEY and CDR2 to SVGEGT. The germline ends are 13 bases apart after V is trimmed by 0 bases and J by 7 bases.